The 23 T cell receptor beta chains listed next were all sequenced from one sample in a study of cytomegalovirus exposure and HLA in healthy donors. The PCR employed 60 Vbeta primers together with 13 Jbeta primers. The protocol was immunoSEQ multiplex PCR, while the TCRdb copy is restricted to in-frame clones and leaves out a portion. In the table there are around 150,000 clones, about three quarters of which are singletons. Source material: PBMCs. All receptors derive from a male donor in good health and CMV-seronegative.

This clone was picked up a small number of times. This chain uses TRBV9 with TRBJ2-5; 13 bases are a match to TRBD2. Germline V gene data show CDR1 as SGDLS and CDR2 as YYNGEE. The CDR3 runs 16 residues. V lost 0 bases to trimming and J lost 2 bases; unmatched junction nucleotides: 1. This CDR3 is CASSVGGLAGQETQYF. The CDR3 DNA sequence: TGTGCCAGCAGCGTAGGGGGACTAGCGGGGCAAGAGACCCAGTACTTC.

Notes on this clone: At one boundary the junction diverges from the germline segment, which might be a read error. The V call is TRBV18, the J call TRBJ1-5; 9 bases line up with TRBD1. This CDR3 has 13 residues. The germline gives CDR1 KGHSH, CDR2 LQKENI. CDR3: CASSPDRDRASDF. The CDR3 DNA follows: TGTGCCAGCTCACCAGACCGGGACAGGGCCTCGGATTTT.

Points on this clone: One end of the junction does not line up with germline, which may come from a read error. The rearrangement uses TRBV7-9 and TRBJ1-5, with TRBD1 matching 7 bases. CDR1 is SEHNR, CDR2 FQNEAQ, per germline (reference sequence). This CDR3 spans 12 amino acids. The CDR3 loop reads CSSGTDNQPQHF. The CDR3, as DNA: TGTTCCAGCGGGACAGATAATCAGCCCCAGCATTTT.

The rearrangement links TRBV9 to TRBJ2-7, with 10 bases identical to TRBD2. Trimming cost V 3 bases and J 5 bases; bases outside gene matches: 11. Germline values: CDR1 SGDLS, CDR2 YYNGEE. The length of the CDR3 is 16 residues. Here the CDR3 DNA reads TGTGCCAGCAGCGCTCAAGCTAGCGGGAGTGGGGACGAGCAGTACTTC. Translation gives CASSAQASGSGDEQYF. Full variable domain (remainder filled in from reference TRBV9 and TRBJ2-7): DSGVTQTPKHLITATGQRVTLRCSPRSGDLSVYWYQQSLDQGLQFLIQYYNGEERAKGNILERFSAQQFPDLHSELNLSSLELGDSALYFCASSAQASGSGDEQYFGPGTRLTVT.

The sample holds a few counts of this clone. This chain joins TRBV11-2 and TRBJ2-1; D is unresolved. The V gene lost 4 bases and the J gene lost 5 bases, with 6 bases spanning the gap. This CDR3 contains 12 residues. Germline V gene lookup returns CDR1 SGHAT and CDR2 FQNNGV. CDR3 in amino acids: CASSWPHNEQFF. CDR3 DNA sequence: TGTGCCAGCAGCTGGCCTCACAATGAGCAGTTCTTC. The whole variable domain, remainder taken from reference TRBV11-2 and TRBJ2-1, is EAGVAQSPRYKIIEKRQSVAFWCNPISGHATLYWYQQILGQGPKLLIQFQNNGVVDDSQLPKDRFSAERLKGVDSTLKIQPAKLEDSAVYLCASSWPHNEQFFGPGTRLTVL.

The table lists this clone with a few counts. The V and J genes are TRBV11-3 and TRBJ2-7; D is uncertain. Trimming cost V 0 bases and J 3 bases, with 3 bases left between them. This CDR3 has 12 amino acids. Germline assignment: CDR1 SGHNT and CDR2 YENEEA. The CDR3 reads CASSLDGYEQYF. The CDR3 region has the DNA TGTGCCAGCAGCTTAGACGGCTACGAGCAGTACTTC. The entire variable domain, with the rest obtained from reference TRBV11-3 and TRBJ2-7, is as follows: EAGVVQSPRYKIIEKKQPVAFWCNPISGHNTLYWYLQNLGQGPELLIRYENEEAVDDSQLPKDRFSAERLKGVDSTLKIQPAELGDSAVYLCASSLDGYEQYFGPGTRLTVT.

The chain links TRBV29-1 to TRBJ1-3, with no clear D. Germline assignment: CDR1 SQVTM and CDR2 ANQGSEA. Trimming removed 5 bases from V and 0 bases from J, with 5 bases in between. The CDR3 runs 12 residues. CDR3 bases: TGCAGCGTTCATAGCTCTGGAAACACCATATATTTT. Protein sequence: CSVHSSGNTIYF. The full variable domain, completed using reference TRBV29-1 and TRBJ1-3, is SAVISQKPSRDICQRGTSLTIQCQVDSQVTMMFWYRQQPGQSLTLIATANQGSEATYESGFVIDKFPISRPNLTFSTLTVSNMSPEDSSIYLCSVHSSGNTIYFGEGSWLTVV.

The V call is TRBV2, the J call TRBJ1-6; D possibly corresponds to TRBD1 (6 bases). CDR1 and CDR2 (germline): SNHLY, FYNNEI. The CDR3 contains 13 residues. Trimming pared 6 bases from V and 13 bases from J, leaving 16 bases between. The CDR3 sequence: CASSQGRFSPLHF. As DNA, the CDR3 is TGTGCCAGCAGCCAGGGGAGATTTTCTCCCCTCCACTTT.

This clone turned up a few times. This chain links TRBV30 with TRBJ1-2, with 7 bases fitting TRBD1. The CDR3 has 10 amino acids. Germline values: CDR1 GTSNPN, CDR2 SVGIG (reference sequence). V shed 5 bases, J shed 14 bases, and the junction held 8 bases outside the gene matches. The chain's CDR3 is CAWGQELPTF. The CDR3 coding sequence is TGTGCCTGGGGACAGGAGCTTCCGACCTTC.

CDR3 protein: CASSTQGPSSYNEQFF. For the CDR3, the DNA is TGTGCCAGCAGCACACAGGGCCCGAGCTCCTACAATGAGCAGTTCTTC. The rearrangement uses TRBV11-2 and TRBJ2-1; D is possibly TRBD1 (6 bases). The CDR3 is 16 residues long. Per germline, CDR1 SGHAT and CDR2 FQNNGV. Trimming stripped 5 bases from V and 0 bases from J, with 14 bases between.

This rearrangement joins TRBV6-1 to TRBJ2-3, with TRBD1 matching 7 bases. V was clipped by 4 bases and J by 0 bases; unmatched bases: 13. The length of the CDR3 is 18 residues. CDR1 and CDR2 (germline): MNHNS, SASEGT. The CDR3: CASSAPRDRRLSTDTQYF. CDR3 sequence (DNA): TGTGCCAGCAGTGCGCCCCGGGACAGAAGGCTTAGCACAGATACGCAGTATTTT.

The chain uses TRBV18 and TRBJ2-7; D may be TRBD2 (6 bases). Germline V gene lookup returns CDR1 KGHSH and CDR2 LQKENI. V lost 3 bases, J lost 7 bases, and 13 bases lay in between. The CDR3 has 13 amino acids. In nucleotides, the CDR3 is TGTGCCAGCTCACCCGGGACTCCGGGGGAGCAGTACTTC. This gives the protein CASSPGTPGEQYF.

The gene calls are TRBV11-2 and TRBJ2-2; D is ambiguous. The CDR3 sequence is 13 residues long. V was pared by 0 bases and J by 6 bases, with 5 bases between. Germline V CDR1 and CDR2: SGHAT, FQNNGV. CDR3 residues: CASSLDRSGELFF. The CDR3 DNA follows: TGTGCCAGCAGCTTAGATCGGTCCGGGGAGCTGTTTTTT.

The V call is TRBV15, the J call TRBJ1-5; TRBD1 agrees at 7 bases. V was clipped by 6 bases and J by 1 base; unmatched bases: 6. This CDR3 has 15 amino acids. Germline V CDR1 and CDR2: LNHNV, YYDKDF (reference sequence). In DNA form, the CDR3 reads TGTGCCACCAGGAGGGGGCGTGAAAGCAATCAGCCCCAGCATTTT. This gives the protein CATRRGRESNQPQHF.

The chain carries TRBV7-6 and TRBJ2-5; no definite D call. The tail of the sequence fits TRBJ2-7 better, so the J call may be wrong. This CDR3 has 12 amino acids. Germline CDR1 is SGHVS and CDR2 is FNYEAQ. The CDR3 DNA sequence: TGTGCCAGCAGCTCCACGTCCTACGAGCAGTACTTC. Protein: CASSSTSYEQYF.

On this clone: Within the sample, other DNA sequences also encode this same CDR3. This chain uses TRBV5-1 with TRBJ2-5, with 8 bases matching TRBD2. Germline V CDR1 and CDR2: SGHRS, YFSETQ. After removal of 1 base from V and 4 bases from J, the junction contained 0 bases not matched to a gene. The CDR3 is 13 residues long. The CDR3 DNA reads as TGCGCCAGCAGCTTGAGCGGGGGAGAGACCCAGTACTTC. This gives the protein CASSLSGGETQYF.

In DNA form, the CDR3 reads TGTGCCAGCTCACCGCAGGGACAGGGCGGCACTGAAGCTTTCTTT. Amino acid sequence: CASSPQGQGGTEAFF. This chain uses TRBV18 with TRBJ1-1, with 9 bases aligning to TRBD1. This CDR3 is built from 15 residues. Germline V gene sequence: CDR1 KGHSH, CDR2 LQKENI. J was trimmed by 4 bases and V by 3 bases; bases with no gene match: 6.

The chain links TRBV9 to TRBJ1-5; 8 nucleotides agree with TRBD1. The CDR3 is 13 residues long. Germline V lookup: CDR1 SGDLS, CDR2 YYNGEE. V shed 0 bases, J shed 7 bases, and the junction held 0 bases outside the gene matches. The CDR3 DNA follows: TGTGCCAGCAGCGTAGGGACAGGGCAGCCCCAGCATTTT. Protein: CASSVGTGQPQHF.

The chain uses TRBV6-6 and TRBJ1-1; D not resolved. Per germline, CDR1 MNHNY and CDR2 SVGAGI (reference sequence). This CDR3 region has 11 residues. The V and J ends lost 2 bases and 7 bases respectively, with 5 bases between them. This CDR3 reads CASSYQIEAFF. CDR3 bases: TGTGCCAGCAGTTACCAAATTGAAGCTTTCTTT.

The CDR3 DNA reads as TGTGCCAGCAGCCAACCCACCGCAGGAATCTACGAGCAGTACTTC. Translated: CASSQPTAGIYEQYF. V and J are TRBV16 and TRBJ2-7; no firm D call. Germline CDR1 is KGHSY and CDR2 is FQNENV. Trimming left V 2 bases short and J 3 bases short, with 14 bases between. CDR3 length: 15 residues. Variable domain in full (rest from reference TRBV16 and TRBJ2-7): GEEVAQTPKHLVRGEGQKAKLYCAPIKGHSYVFWYQQVLKNEFKFLISFQNENVFDETGMPKERFSAKCLPNSPCSLEIQATKLEDSAVYFCASSQPTAGIYEQYFGPGTRLTVT.

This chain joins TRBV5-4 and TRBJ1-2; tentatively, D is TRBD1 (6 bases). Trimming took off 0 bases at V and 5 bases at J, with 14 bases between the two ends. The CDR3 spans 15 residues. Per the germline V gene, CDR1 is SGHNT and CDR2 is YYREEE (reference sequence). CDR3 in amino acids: CASSLGSGDKYGYTF. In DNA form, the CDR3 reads TGTGCCAGCAGCTTGGGGTCCGGGGACAAGTATGGCTACACCTTC.

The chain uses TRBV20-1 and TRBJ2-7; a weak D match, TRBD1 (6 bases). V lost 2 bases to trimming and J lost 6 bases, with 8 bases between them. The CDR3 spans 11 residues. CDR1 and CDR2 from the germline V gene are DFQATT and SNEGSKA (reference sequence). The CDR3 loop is CSARTGFEQYF. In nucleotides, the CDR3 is TGCAGTGCTAGAACAGGGTTCGAGCAGTACTTC.

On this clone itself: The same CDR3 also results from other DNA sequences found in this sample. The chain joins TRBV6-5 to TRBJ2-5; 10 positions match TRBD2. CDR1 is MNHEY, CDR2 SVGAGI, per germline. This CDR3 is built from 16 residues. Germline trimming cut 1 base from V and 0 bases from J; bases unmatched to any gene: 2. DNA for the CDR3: TGTGCCAGCAGTTACTTAGCGGGAGGATACCAAGAGACCCAGTACTTC. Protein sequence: CASSYLAGGYQETQYF.